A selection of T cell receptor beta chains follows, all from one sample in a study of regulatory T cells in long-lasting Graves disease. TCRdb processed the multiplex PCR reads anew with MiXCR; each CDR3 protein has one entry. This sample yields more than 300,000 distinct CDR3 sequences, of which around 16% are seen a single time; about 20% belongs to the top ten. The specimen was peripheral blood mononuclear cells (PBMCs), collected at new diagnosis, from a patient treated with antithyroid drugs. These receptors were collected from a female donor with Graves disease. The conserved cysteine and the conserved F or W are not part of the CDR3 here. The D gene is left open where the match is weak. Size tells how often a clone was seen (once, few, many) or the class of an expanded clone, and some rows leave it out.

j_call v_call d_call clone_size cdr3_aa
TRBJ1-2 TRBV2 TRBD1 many ASTPSGTGNYGYT
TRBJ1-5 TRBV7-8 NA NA ASSPIRKQGNNQPQH
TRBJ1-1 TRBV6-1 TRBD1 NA ASRRDSYTEAF
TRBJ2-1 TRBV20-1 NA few SASGQGSYNEQF
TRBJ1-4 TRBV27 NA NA ASGSEKLF
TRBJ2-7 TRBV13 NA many ASSLRTDLYEQY
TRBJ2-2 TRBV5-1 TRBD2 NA ASSFVGGSPTGELF
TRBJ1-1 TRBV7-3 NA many ASGPGNTEAF
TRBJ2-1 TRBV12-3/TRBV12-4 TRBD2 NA ASGGPTKTAGRDNEQF
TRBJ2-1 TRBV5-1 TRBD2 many ASSLGTSSGPQREQF
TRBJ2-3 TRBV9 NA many ASSYFGATDTQY
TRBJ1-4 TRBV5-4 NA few ASSLGTGGGYEKLF
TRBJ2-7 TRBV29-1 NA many SVMTGDLYEQY
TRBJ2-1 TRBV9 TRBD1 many ASSIGQGDIDEQF
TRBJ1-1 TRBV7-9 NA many ASSLAFVGQNTEAF
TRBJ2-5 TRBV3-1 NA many ASSQDVTGIQETQY
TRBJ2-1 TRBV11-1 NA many ASSLFYGKGDEQF
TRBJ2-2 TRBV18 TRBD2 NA ASSPSGSANTGELF
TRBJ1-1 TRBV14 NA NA ASSQDVYGEAF
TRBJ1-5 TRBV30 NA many AWSVRDQHYQPQH
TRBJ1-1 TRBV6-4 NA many ASSESTANTEAF
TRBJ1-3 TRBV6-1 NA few ASSFRQVSGNTIY